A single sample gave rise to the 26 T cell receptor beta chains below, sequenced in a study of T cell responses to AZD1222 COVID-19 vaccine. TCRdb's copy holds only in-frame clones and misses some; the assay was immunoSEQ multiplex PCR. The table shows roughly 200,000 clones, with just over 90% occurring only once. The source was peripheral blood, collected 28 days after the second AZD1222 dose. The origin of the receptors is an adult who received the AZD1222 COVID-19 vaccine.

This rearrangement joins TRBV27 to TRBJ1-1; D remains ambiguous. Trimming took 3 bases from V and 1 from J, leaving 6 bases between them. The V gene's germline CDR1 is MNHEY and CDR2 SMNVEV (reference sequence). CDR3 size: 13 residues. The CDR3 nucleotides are TGTGCCAGCAGTTTGGCAGAGAACACTGAAGCTTTCTTT. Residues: CASSLAENTEAFF.

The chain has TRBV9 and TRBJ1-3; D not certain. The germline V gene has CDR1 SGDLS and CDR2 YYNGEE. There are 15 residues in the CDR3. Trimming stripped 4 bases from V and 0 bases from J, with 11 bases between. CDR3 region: CASSSPAGSGNTIYF. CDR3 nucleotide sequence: TGTGCCAGCAGCTCTCCCGCGGGCTCTGGAAACACCATATATTTT.

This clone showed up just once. The CDR3 coding sequence is TGTGCCAGCAGCCATACCCTCTCCACCCGTTATGGCTACACCTTC. It translates to CASSHTLSTRYGYTF. The chain employs TRBV6-5 and TRBJ1-2; D gene unclear. The germline V gene has CDR1 MNHEY and CDR2 SVGAGI. The CDR3 length is 15 residues. V was clipped by 6 bases and J by 5 bases, with 19 bases between them.

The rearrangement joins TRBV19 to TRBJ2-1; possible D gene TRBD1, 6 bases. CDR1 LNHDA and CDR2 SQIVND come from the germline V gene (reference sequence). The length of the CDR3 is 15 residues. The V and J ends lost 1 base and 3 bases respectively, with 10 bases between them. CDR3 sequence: CASSIGGPIYNEQFF. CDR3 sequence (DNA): TGTGCCAGTAGTATAGGGGGGCCCATCTACAATGAGCAGTTCTTC.

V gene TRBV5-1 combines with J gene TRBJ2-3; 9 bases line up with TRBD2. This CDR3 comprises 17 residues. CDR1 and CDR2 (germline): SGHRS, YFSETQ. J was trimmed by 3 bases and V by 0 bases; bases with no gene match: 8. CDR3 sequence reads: CASSLGSSGEGTDTQYF. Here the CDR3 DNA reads TGCGCCAGCAGCTTGGGGTCTAGCGGGGAGGGGACAGATACGCAGTATTTT.

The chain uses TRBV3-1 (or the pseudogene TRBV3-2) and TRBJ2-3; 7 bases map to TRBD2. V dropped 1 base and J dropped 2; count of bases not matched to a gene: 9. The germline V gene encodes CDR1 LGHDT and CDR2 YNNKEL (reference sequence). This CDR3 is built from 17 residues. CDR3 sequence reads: CASSQGGLPKFTDTQYF. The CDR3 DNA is TGTGCCAGCAGCCAAGGGGGACTACCGAAATTCACAGATACGCAGTATTTT.

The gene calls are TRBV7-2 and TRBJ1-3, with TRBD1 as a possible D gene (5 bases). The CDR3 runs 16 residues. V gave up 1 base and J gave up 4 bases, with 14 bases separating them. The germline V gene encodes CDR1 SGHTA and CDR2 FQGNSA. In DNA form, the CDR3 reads TGTGCCAGCAGCTTAGAAGTCAGGGTGGAAGGAAACACCATATATTTT. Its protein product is CASSLEVRVEGNTIYF. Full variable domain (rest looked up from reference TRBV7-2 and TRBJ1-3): GAGVSQSPSNKVTEKGKDVELRCDPISGHTALYWYRQSLGQGLEFLIYFQGNSAPDKSGLPSDRFSAERTGGSVSTLTIQRTQQEDSAVYLCASSLEVRVEGNTIYFGEGSWLTVV.

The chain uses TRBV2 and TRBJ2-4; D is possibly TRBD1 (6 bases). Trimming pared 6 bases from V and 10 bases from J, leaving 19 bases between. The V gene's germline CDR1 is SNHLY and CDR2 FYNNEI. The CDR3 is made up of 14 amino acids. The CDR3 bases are TGTGCCAGCAGAACCGGATTACAGGGTATTATTCAGTACTTC. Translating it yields CASRTGLQGIIQYF.

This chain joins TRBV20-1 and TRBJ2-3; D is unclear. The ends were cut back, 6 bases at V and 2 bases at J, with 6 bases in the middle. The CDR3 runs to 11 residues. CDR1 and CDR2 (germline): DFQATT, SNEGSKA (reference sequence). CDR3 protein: CSAGLTDTQYF. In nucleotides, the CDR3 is TGCAGTGCGGGCCTCACAGATACGCAGTATTTT.

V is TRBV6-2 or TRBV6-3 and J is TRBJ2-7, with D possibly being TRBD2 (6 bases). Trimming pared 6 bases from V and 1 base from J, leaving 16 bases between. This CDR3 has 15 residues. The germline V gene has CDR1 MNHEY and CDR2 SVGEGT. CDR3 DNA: TGTGCCAGCAGACCTTGGGGGGACGCTTCCTACGAGCAGTACTTC. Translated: CASRPWGDASYEQYF.

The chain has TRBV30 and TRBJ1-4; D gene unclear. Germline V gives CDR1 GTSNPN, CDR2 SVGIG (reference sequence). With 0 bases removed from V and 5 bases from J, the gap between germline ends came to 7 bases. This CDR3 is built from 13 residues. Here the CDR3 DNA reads TGTGCCTGGAGTGTTGGTCCAAATGAAAAACTGTTTTTT. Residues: CAWSVGPNEKLFF.

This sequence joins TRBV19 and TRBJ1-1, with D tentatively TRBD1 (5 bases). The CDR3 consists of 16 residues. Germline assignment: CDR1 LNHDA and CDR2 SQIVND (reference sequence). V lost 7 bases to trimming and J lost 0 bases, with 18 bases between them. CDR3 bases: TGTGCCAGTACAGAAACGGGACGGGGGTTGAACACTGAAGCTTTCTTT. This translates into CASTETGRGLNTEAFF.

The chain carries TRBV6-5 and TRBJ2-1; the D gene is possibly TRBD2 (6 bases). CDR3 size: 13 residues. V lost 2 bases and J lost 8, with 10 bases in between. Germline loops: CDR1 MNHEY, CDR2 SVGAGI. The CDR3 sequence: CASSYELAHEQFF. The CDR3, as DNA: TGTGCCAGCAGTTACGAACTAGCACATGAGCAGTTCTTC.

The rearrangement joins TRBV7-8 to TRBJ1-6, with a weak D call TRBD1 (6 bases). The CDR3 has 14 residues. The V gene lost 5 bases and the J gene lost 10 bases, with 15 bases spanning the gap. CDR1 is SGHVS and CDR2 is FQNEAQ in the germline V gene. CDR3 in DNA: TGTGCCAGCAGCCGCGAGGGGGGGGGATCACCCCTCCACTTT. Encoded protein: CASSREGGGSPLHF.

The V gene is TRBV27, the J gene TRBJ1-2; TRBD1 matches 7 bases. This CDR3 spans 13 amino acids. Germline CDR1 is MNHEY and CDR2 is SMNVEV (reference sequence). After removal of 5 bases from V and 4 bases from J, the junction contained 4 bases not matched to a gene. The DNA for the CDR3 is TGTGCCAGCAGTACCGGGACAGCCTATGGCTACACCTTC. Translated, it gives CASSTGTAYGYTF.

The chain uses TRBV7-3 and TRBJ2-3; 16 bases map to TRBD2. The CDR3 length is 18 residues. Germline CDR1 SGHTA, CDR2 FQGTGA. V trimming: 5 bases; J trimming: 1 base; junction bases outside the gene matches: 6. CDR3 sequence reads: CASSQGLAGGGGTDTQYF. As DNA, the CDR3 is TGTGCCAGCAGCCAGGGACTAGCGGGAGGGGGTGGCACAGATACGCAGTATTTT.

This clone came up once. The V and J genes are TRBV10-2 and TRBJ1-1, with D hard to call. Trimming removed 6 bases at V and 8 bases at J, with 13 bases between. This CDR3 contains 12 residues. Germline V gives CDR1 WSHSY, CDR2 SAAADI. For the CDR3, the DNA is TGCGCCAGCAGGAGGATGACGGCGGAAGCTTTCTTT. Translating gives CASRRMTAEAFF.

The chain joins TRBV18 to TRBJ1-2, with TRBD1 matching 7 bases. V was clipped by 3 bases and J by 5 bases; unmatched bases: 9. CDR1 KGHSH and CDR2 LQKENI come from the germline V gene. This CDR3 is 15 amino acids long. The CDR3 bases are TGTGCCAGCTCACCCCGGGACAGCGGGCCTTATGGCTACACCTTC. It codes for CASSPRDSGPYGYTF.

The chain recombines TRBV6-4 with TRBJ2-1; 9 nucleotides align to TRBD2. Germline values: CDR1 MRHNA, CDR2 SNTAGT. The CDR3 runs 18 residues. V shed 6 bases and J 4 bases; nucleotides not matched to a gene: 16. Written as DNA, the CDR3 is TGTGCCAGCAGGAAGGGGAGCGGGGGGTCGACTACGTACAATGAGCAGTTCTTC. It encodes CASRKGSGGSTTYNEQFF.

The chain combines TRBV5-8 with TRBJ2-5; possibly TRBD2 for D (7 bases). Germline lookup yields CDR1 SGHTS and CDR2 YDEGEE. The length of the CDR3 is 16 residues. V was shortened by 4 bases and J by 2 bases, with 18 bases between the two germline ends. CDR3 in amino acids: CASSRGGLGPQETQYF. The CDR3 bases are TGTGCCAGCAGCAGGGGGGGGTTGGGCCCGCAAGAGACCCAGTACTTC.

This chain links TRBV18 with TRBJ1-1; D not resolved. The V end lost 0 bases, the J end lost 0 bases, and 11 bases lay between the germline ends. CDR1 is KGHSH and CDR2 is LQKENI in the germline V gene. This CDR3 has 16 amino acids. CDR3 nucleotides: TGTGCCAGCTCACCACCGGGCAGGCGACTGAACACTGAAGCTTTCTTT. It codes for CASSPPGRRLNTEAFF.

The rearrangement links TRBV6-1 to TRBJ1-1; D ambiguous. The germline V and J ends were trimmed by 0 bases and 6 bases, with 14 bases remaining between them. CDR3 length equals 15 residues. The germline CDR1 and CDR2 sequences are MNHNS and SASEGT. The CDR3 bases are TGTGCCAGCAGTGAAGCCCCGGATGGTGGATCTGAAGCTTTCTTT. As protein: CASSEAPDGGSEAFF.

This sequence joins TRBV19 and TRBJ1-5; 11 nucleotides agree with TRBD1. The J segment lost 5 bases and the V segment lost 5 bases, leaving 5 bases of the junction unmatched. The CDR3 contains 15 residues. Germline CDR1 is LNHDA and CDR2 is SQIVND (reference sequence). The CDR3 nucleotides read TGTGCCAGTAGTGGGGACAGGGGGTTCGATCAGCCCCAGCATTTT. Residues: CASSGDRGFDQPQHF. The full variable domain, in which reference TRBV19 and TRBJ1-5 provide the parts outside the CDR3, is DGGITQSPKYLFRKEGQNVTLSCEQNLNHDAMYWYRQDPGQGLRLIYYSQIVNDFQKGDIAEGYSVSREKKESFPLTVTSAQKNPTAFYLCASSGDRGFDQPQHFGDGTRLSIL.

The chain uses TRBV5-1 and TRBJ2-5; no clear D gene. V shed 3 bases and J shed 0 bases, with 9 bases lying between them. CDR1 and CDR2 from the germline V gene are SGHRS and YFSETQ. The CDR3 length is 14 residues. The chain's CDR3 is CASSSDANQETQYF. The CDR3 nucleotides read TGCGCCAGCAGCTCGGATGCTAACCAAGAGACCCAGTACTTC. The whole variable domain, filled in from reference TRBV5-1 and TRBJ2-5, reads KAGVTQTPRYLIKTRGQQVTLSCSPISGHRSVSWYQQTPGQGLQFLFEYFSETQRNKGNFPGRFSGRQFSNSRSEMNVSTLELGDSALYLCASSSDANQETQYFGPGTRLLVL.

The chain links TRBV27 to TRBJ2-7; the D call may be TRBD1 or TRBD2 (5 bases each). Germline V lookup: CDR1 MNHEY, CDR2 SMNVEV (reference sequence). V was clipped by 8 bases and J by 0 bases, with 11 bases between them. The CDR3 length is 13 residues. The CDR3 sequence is CASGRDGSYEQYF. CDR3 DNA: TGTGCCAGCGGCCGGGACGGCTCCTACGAGCAGTACTTC.

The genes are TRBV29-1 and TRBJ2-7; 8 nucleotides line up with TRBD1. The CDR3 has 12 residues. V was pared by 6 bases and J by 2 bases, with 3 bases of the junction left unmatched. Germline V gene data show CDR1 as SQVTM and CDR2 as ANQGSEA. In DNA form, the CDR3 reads TGCAGCGTCCGGGACAGGACCTACGAGCAGTACTTC. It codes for CSVRDRTYEQYF.